This TCR beta chain is drawn from a study of a mutant IDH1 vaccine in newly diagnosed glioma. About the study: Treated patients were roughly 60% male, around 38% female, mean age about 41 years. It was radiotherapy, temozolomide, or both that patients received previously, with most receiving both.

On this clone itself: What it recognizes is unknown.

The data were produced by immunoSEQ multiplex PCR, yet TCRdb's version contains in-frame clones alone and is incomplete. The data contain 40,000 to 45,000 clones, approximately 84% of them singletons. Time point here: week 23, last vaccination. It was 300 ug of mutant IDH1 20-mer peptide that made up each vaccine dose, given with topical imiquimod. The sequencing used PBMCs, collected from a glioma patient whose treatment included an IDH1 peptide vaccine. The clonotype originates from a young woman with glioma. Some clones in this sample may be carry-over from other donors' samples.

DNA of the CDR3: TGTGCCAGCAGAGAGACTAGCGGGACCTATGGCACCGGGGAGCTGTTTTTT. Its translation: CASRETSGTYGTGELFF. V and J are TRBV7-8 and TRBJ2-2; 11 positions agree with TRBD2. This CDR3 region has 17 residues. Trimming cost V 6 bases and J 4 bases; bases outside gene matches: 10. Germline-derived CDR1 and CDR2 are SGHVS and FQNEAQ.